The present entry profiles one TCR beta chain with its context. No antigen is known for it. Base qualities are not recorded, but no much larger clone differs from it by a single base. A single peripheral blood draw of approximately 100 mL on average was collected from each donor into heparinised tubes. Using a panel that included CD45RO, CCR7, CD25, CD127, CD95 and CD27, naive, central memory, regulatory and stem cell-like memory CD4+ T cells were sorted on a BD FACSAria II. A purity above 95% was achieved for all sorted populations. Right away, PBMCs were isolated by Lymphoprep density gradient centrifugation and were stained directly, with no culture step. So that batch effects would be minimized, each experiment stained and sorted samples in pairs, pairing one healthy donor with one patient. At the junction V is shortened by 5 bases and J by 4 bases, with 6 bases in between. The CDR3 sequence holds 12 residues, the cysteine and phenylalanine included. The CDR3 DNA has 36 bases and is translated from base 1. CDR1 and CDR2 are drawn from the germline V gene: SGHAT, FQNNGV.

The data originate from a study of beta chain features in type 1 diabetes (dated 2018 in TCRdb). Background for the entire study: Mean age, gender distribution, total cell number and subset yield were not different between patients and healthy donors. Across all samples, almost 110 million sorted cells were examined, and cell number per subset correlated strongly with RNA yield. The study compared the TCRB repertoires of sorted circulating CD4+ T cell subsets in recently diagnosed type 1 diabetes patients with those in matched healthy donors. Regulatory and stem cell-like memory subsets were isolated from only 8 patients and about eight healthy donors, whereas naive and central memory subsets came from all 30 or so donors. Beyond this particular receptor, the publication reports: Sequencing cDNA rather than genomic DNA could over-represent highly expressing activated cells, although activation and CD3 levels did not differ between groups. Because small numbers of individuals were included in the HLA sub-analyses, any influence of HLA type on TCRB rearrangement was left unresolved. At VDJ recombination sites, patients with type 1 diabetes made fewer insertions and deleted more nucleotides, a pattern implying thymic rearrangement abnormalities. Naive, central memory and regulatory TCRB repertoires appeared to be more similar among patients than among healthy donors. PCR might favor shorter templates, but patient and control samples were amplified and corrected together, so any skew would affect both groups equally. A moderate but significant shortening of TCRB CDR3 length was observed in type 1 diabetes patients in all four CD4+ subsets.

The High Capacity cDNA Reverse Transcription Kit was used to reverse transcribe all of the isolated RNA, meaning that expressed TCRB transcripts were what got sequenced. Deep immunoSEQ sequencing was performed on naive, central memory and regulatory T cell samples, with an average of roughly 3.6 million total reads per sample. After sorted cells were lysed in RLT buffer, RNA was extracted with DNase-treated RNeasy Micro or Mini kits, with the choice depending on cell number. To prevent cross-contamination, every cell subset was processed on its own, while patient and healthy donor samples were processed together. TCRB sequences were amplified from cDNA with the immunoSEQ multiplex PCR, producing 87-bp fragments spanning the CDR3 region. Sequencing of the amplicons was performed on the Illumina HiSeq platform. Processing in the source paper ran as follows. PCR bias was computationally corrected using synthetic template baselines, reads within Hamming distance 2 were collapsed, and singletons that could not be merged were discarded. Reads were aligned against IMGT so that V, D and J genes, CDR3 length and insertions or deletions at six rearrangement sites could be assigned. Within each subset, clonotype counts were normalized to sorted cell number, after which true diversity and Gini coefficients were computed with the tcR R package. The overlap coefficient, calculated on TCRB nucleotide sequences, was used to quantify repertoire sharing. TCRdb provides this immuneACCESS table in a form limited to in-frame rearrangements. Some clones are lacking; in checked studies, under half of them reflect an unresolved V gene, and why the rest are absent is not known. V, J and clone size are those of that table, while D and trimming were read from the DNA. Here the sample has around 130,000 clones; roughly 10% occur a single time. The ten largest clones take up approximately 0.7% of the sample.

The receptor chain draws on TRBV11-2 and TRBJ1-3; the D gene cannot be resolved reliably. This TCR was sampled from a man younger than 45 with type 1 diabetes. Sequenced input: central memory CD4+ T cells from blood. In nucleotide form, the sequence is TGTGCCAGCAGCCGCAGGGGAAACACCATATATTTT. This translates into CASSRRGNTIYF.